Shown below are 19 T cell receptor beta chains from a single sample sequenced in a study of T cell clones after liver transplantation. The data were produced by immunoSEQ multiplex PCR, yet TCRdb's version contains in-frame clones alone and is incomplete. The sample shows 25,000 to 35,000 clones, over 85% of them seen only once. The sequencing here drew on CD8+ T cells from blood, taken 12 months after liver transplant. Source of these receptors: a human patient who received a liver transplant. Some T cells here may be from the graft donor.

The chain carries TRBV12-5 and TRBJ2-5; D is possibly TRBD1 (6 bases). V lost 6 bases and J 2 bases, leaving 7 bases between the germline ends. The germline CDR1 and CDR2 sequences are LGHNT and FRNRAP. The CDR3 spans 12 residues. The CDR3 nucleotides are TGTGCTAGTGGGGACAGACAAGAGACCCAGTACTTC. Encoded protein: CASGDRQETQYF.

The rearrangement joins TRBV28 to TRBJ2-6; TRBD1 aligns across 7 bases. V gave up 6 bases and J gave up 0 bases; unmatched junction bases: 14. Germline V lookup: CDR1 MDHEN, CDR2 SYDVKM. This CDR3 has 19 amino acids. CDR3 loop: CASRTSGTAHTSGANVLTF. Written as DNA, the CDR3 is TGTGCCAGCAGAACCTCCGGGACAGCGCACACCTCTGGGGCCAACGTCCTGACTTTC.

The genes are TRBV6-6 and TRBJ2-2, with D uncertain. V was cut by 2 bases and J by 0 bases, with 10 bases left in between. Germline V CDR1 and CDR2: MNHNY, SVGAGI (reference sequence). This CDR3 is 16 amino acids long. CDR3 amino acids: CASSYVSGANTGELFF. CDR3 nucleotide sequence: TGTGCCAGCAGTTACGTGTCGGGTGCGAACACCGGGGAGCTGTTTTTT.

The V and J genes are TRBV19 and TRBJ1-5; TRBD1 is a possible D gene (6 bases). Per the germline V gene, CDR1 is LNHDA and CDR2 is SQIVND (reference sequence). CDR3 length: 14 residues. V lost 8 bases to trimming and J lost 5 bases, with 16 bases between them. The CDR3 DNA is TGTGCCAGTTCGGCCCAGGGGCTTCATCAGCCCCAGCATTTT. Amino acids: CASSAQGLHQPQHF.

The V gene is TRBV6-5, the J gene TRBJ2-1, with 9 bases fitting TRBD1. The CDR3 loop spans 14 amino acids. The V segment lost 7 bases and the J segment 3 bases; nucleotides outside the gene matches: 4. Germline CDR1 is MNHEY and CDR2 is SVGAGI. The DNA of the CDR3 is TGTGCCAGCACCTCGGGACAGGGCTACAATGAGCAGTTCTTC. Translating it yields CASTSGQGYNEQFF.

The rearrangement joins TRBV4-3 to TRBJ2-7; 7 nucleotides agree with TRBD1. CDR1 and CDR2 from the germline V gene are LGHNA and YSLEER. This CDR3 contains 18 residues. Losses at the gene ends were 1 base for V and 1 base for J; bases not matched to a gene: 13. The CDR3 here is CASSQAWGRTGLSYEQYF. The CDR3 coding sequence is TGCGCCAGCAGCCAAGCCTGGGGCCGGACAGGCCTATCCTACGAGCAGTACTTC.

This clone was counted between two and nine times. The rearrangement joins TRBV11-2 to TRBJ2-3; 8 bases are shared with TRBD2. CDR3 length: 17 amino acids. V lost 1 base, J lost 2 bases, and 8 bases stayed unmatched. Germline V gene data show CDR1 as SGHAT and CDR2 as FQNNGV. CDR3 protein: CASSLAGLDSATDTQYF. CDR3 sequence (DNA): TGTGCCAGCAGCTTAGCGGGACTAGATTCGGCCACAGATACGCAGTATTTT. The full variable domain, with the rest looked up from reference TRBV11-2 and TRBJ2-3, is EAGVAQSPRYKIIEKRQSVAFWCNPISGHATLYWYQQILGQGPKLLIQFQNNGVVDDSQLPKDRFSAERLKGVDSTLKIQPAKLEDSAVYLCASSLAGLDSATDTQYFGPGTRLTVL.

In its sample, this clone was seen once. Here the CDR3 reads CAITIKGSRDNSYEQYF. The CDR3 nucleotides read TGTGCCATTACTATTAAGGGATCCCGGGACAACTCCTACGAGCAGTACTTC. The chain uses TRBV7-9 and TRBJ2-7, with D perhaps matching TRBD1 (6 bases). CDR3 length equals 17 residues. The V gene's germline CDR1 is SEHNR and CDR2 FQNEAQ (reference sequence). V lost 10 bases and J lost 0, with 25 bases in between.

V usage is TRBV11-2 and J usage is TRBJ1-2; D ambiguous. In germline, CDR1 is SGHAT, CDR2 FQNNGV. The CDR3 covers 11 residues. Trimming left V 5 bases short and J 7 bases short, with 8 bases between. CDR3 loop: CASSETGGYTF. The CDR3 DNA reads as TGTGCCAGCAGCGAAACCGGTGGCTACACCTTC.

The chain employs TRBV19 and TRBJ2-1, with D maybe TRBD1 (6 bases). CDR1 LNHDA and CDR2 SQIVND come from the germline V gene (reference sequence). Trimming cost V 3 bases and J 6 bases, with 15 bases left between them. This CDR3 region has 15 residues. CDR3 in amino acids: CASSINPRQVNEQFF. CDR3 nucleotide sequence: TGTGCCAGTAGTATTAATCCCAGACAGGTCAATGAGCAGTTCTTC.

The genes are TRBV2 and TRBJ2-5; no clear D gene. CDR1 is SNHLY, CDR2 FYNNEI, per germline. This CDR3 is built from 13 residues. V gave up 3 bases and J gave up 5 bases, with 10 bases separating them. As DNA, the CDR3 is TGTGCCAGCAGTGACCTGGGAATGGAGACCCAGTACTTC. Amino acid sequence: CASSDLGMETQYF.

The gene calls are TRBV11-3 and TRBJ2-3; D not resolved. Germline V CDR1 and CDR2: SGHNT, YENEEA. The CDR3 extends over 16 amino acids. The V end lost 5 bases, the J end lost 4 bases, and 19 bases lay between the germline ends. CDR3 in amino acids: CASSQGPVGPPDTQYF. In nucleotides, the CDR3 is TGTGCCAGCAGCCAAGGGCCCGTCGGGCCCCCAGATACGCAGTATTTT.

The chain is built from TRBV28 and TRBJ2-7; D may be TRBD1 (6 bases). V was shortened by 5 bases and J by 9 bases, with 20 bases between the two germline ends. The CDR3 extends over 14 amino acids. Per the germline V gene, CDR1 is MDHEN and CDR2 is SYDVKM. The CDR3 DNA reads as TGTGCCAGCAGTCACCCCACCCAGGGGCTGGGGCAGTACTTC. It yields the protein CASSHPTQGLGQYF.

A single count supports this clone. V usage is TRBV7-9 and J usage is TRBJ1-1; unclear D gene. The CDR3 spans 12 residues. Germline CDR1 is SEHNR and CDR2 is FQNEAQ (reference sequence). V dropped 2 bases and J dropped 10 bases, with 11 bases sitting between them. Here the CDR3 DNA reads TGTGCCAGCAGCTTACTCGCGCAAAGAGCTTTCTTT. It codes for CASSLLAQRAFF.

This chain connects TRBV27 to TRBJ1-1, with no clear D. The CDR3 loop spans 12 amino acids. Germline V gene sequence: CDR1 MNHEY, CDR2 SMNVEV (reference sequence). Trimming stripped 5 bases from V and 10 bases from J, with 14 bases between. CDR3: CASSLRTEAAFF. DNA of the CDR3: TGTGCCAGCAGTCTTAGGACGGAGGCAGCTTTCTTT.

In this sample, this clone turned up once. The genes are TRBV29-1 and TRBJ2-1; a possible D gene is TRBD1 (6 bases). The V and J ends lost 4 bases and 2 bases respectively, with 15 bases between them. The V gene's germline CDR1 is SQVTM and CDR2 ANQGSEA. The CDR3 has 15 amino acids. CDR3 amino acids: CSVAQGQGPYNEQFF. In nucleotides, the CDR3 is TGCAGCGTTGCCCAGGGACAAGGTCCCTACAATGAGCAGTTCTTC.

This chain connects TRBV9 to TRBJ2-5; TRBD2 matches at 13 bases. V was pared by 2 bases and J by 5 bases, with 6 bases of the junction left unmatched. The CDR3 length is 16 residues. Germline-derived CDR1 and CDR2 are SGDLS and YYNGEE. CDR3 protein: CASSVFAGLAGETQYF. The CDR3 nucleotides read TGTGCCAGCAGCGTTTTCGCGGGACTAGCGGGGGAGACCCAGTACTTC.

The chain is built from TRBV19 and TRBJ1-1; D remains unclear. The length of the CDR3 is 12 residues. CDR1 LNHDA and CDR2 SQIVND come from the germline V gene (reference sequence). The V end was cut by 11 bases, the J end by 2 bases, with 12 bases between. The CDR3 region is CACRTENTEAFF. CDR3 coding DNA: TGTGCCTGCAGGACGGAAAACACTGAAGCTTTCTTT.

This clone has a single count. The V gene is TRBV30, the J gene TRBJ1-3; TRBD1 matches at 7 bases. Trimming cost V 8 bases and J 0 bases; bases outside gene matches: 7. This CDR3 contains 14 residues. Germline assignment: CDR1 GTSNPN and CDR2 SVGIG (reference sequence). The CDR3 loop reads CAGGQPLSGNTIYF. In nucleotides, the CDR3 is TGTGCCGGGGGACAGCCCCTCTCTGGAAACACCATATATTTT.